The subject of this entry is one TCR beta chain. Its antigen is currently unknown. Sequencing targeted expressed TCRB transcripts, as all isolated RNA had been reverse transcribed. TCRdb's table, derived via immunoSEQ multiplex PCR, lists solely in-frame clones and lacks some. The table includes some 250,000 clones, about 15% detected once. This sample is part of a study of beta chain features in type 1 diabetes. Study-wide background: Age, gender and cell yields were alike across patients and healthy donors. Sorted cells numbering under 140,000,000 were examined across all samples. The study's findings and limits: Moderately but significantly shorter TCRB CDR3s were found in Type 1 diabetes patients in all four CD4+ subsets. Sampled from patients, naive, central memory and Treg TCRB repertoires appeared more similar than those sampled from healthy donors.

Donors underwent one heparinised blood draw, 100 to 150 mL on average. The sequenced material came from naive CD4+ T cells from blood. This sequence originates from a young man with type 1 diabetes.

This chain's CDR3 is CASSAASSGNTIYF. The CDR3 coding sequence is TGTGCCAGCAGTGCTGCTAGCTCTGGAAACACCATATATTTT. The chain combines TRBV25-1 with TRBJ1-3; no reliable D call. This CDR3 has 14 residues. Germline loops: CDR1 MGHDK, CDR2 SYGVNS. V was trimmed by 4 bases and J by 0 bases, leaving 7 bases between them.